These 23 T cell receptor beta chains were all obtained from the same sample, sequenced in a study of T cell responses to AZD1222 COVID-19 vaccine. Measured with immunoSEQ multiplex PCR; TCRdb has only the in-frame clones, and not every one. The sample yields 130,000 or so clones, 93% seen once. Sequencing was performed on peripheral blood, taken on day 0 of AZD1222 vaccination. The receptors shown here come from an adult in good health.

The chain joins TRBV19 to TRBJ1-1; TRBD1 might be the D (6 bases). Germline assignment: CDR1 LNHDA and CDR2 SQIVND (reference sequence). The V end lost 0 bases, the J end lost 6 bases, and 20 bases lay between the germline ends. CDR3 length: 17 residues. The CDR3 spells CASSIDPRGAPQAEAFF. The CDR3 DNA reads as TGTGCCAGTAGTATAGATCCACGGGGGGCGCCTCAAGCTGAAGCTTTCTTT.

The rearrangement uses TRBV6-5 and TRBJ2-3; the D gene is possibly TRBD1 (6 bases). The CDR3 covers 15 residues. Germline CDR1 is MNHEY and CDR2 is SVGAGI. V lost 6 bases to trimming and J lost 2 bases, with 15 bases between them. The CDR3 sequence: CASRPTTGATDTQYF. The CDR3 region has the DNA TGTGCCAGCAGGCCAACGACAGGCGCCACAGATACGCAGTATTTT.

This clone was recorded only once. The rearrangement links TRBV12-3 or TRBV12-4 to TRBJ1-1; D remains unclear. The CDR3 has 13 residues. The V end lost 5 bases, the J end lost 4 bases, and 11 bases lay between the germline ends. DNA for the CDR3: TGTGCCAGCAGTCCGGTGAAGGCCACTGAAGCTTTCTTT. Its translation is CASSPVKATEAFF.

V usage is TRBV29-1 and J usage is TRBJ2-5; D unresolved. In germline, CDR1 is SQVTM, CDR2 ANQGSEA. The CDR3 is 13 residues long. V was clipped by 3 bases and J by 2 bases, with 10 bases between them. The CDR3 coding sequence is TGCAGCGTTGACCGGCAGGATCAAGAGACCCAGTACTTC. Protein: CSVDRQDQETQYF.

The chain combines TRBV19 with TRBJ2-7; 9 bases map to TRBD1. From germline, CDR1 is LNHDA and CDR2 SQIVND (reference sequence). The CDR3 sequence is 13 residues long. The junction had 3 bases not matched to a gene; V was cut back by 6 bases and J by 3 bases. The CDR3 coding sequence is TGTGCCAGTAGGATGGACAGGGGCTACGAGCAGTACTTC. This encodes CASRMDRGYEQYF.

The chain employs TRBV21-1 and TRBJ1-5. TRBV21-1 is given as a pseudogene. This CDR3 contains 11 residues. CDR3 in amino acids: CASSNERPQHF. The CDR3 DNA sequence: TGTGCCAGCAGCAACGAACGGCCCCAGCATTTT.

The chain recombines TRBV6-1 with TRBJ1-1; unclear D gene. This CDR3 region has 13 residues. CDR1 is MNHNS and CDR2 is SASEGT in the germline V gene. Trimming cost V 3 bases and J 8 bases, with 13 bases left between them. The CDR3 coding sequence is TGTGCCAGCAGTGACCGGCGGCAGCAAGAAGCTTTCTTT. Translation gives CASSDRRQQEAFF.

The V gene is TRBV5-5, the J gene TRBJ1-3; maybe TRBD1 (6 bases). The germline V gene encodes CDR1 SGHKS and CDR2 YYEKEE (reference sequence). This CDR3 contains 14 residues. The V end lost 4 bases, the J end lost 1 base, and 9 bases lay between the germline ends. In DNA, the CDR3 is TGTGCCAGCAGCGATCAGGGGTCTGGAAACACCATATATTTT. Protein: CASSDQGSGNTIYF.

The genes are TRBV4-1 and TRBJ2-5, with a possible D match to TRBD1 (6 bases). Trimming removed 4 bases from V and 5 bases from J, with 20 bases in between. Germline V lookup: CDR1 MGHRA, CDR2 YSYEKL. This CDR3 has 16 amino acids. In DNA form, the CDR3 reads TGCGCCAGCAGCCCCCGAGGGGGTTACGAAGGGGAGACCCAGTACTTC. As protein: CASSPRGGYEGETQYF.

CDR3 coding DNA: TGCGCCAGCAGCTTGGCCGTCTCTAGCGGGAGTAGTACAGATACGCAGTATTTT. It specifies CASSLAVSSGSSTDTQYF. This chain connects TRBV5-1 to TRBJ2-3, with 10 positions matching TRBD2. Trimming took 0 bases from V and 3 from J; bases not matched to a gene: 10. The germline gives CDR1 SGHRS, CDR2 YFSETQ. The CDR3 sequence is 18 residues long.

In its sample, this clone was seen once. The chain uses TRBV7-2 and TRBJ1-5, with a possible D match to TRBD1 (5 bases). Germline V lookup: CDR1 SGHTA, CDR2 FQGNSA. Trimming stripped 5 bases from V and 3 bases from J, with 14 bases between. The CDR3 totals 15 residues. The CDR3 spells CASSPLGGDNQPQHF. The DNA for the CDR3 is TGTGCCAGCAGCCCTCTCGGAGGGGACAATCAGCCCCAGCATTTT. The whole variable domain, remainder taken from reference TRBV7-2 and TRBJ1-5, is GAGVSQSPSNKVTEKGKDVELRCDPISGHTALYWYRQSLGQGLEFLIYFQGNSAPDKSGLPSDRFSAERTGGSVSTLTIQRTQQEDSAVYLCASSPLGGDNQPQHFGDGTRLSIL.

The chain carries TRBV7-8 and TRBJ2-5; maybe TRBD1 (6 bases). The germline V gene encodes CDR1 SGHVS and CDR2 FQNEAQ. V lost 5 bases, J lost 3 bases, and 22 bases lay in between. This CDR3 is built from 17 residues. Here the CDR3 DNA reads TGTGCCAGCAGCGTAGTACGTCCGGGACAAAGAAAAGAGACCCAGTACTTC. Translated: CASSVVRPGQRKETQYF.

V gene TRBV2 combines with J gene TRBJ1-2; no reliable D call. The CDR3 is made up of 13 amino acids. Trimming stripped 6 bases from V and 7 bases from J, with 15 bases between. Germline CDR1 and CDR2: SNHLY and FYNNEI. The CDR3 DNA is TGTGCCAGCAGCCAAAACTTCGCTTCTGGCTACACCTTC. Residues: CASSQNFASGYTF.

The sample holds a few counts of this clone. The chain is built from TRBV27 and TRBJ1-1, with a tentative D call TRBD1 (5 bases). The V and J ends lost 8 bases and 1 base respectively, with 14 bases between them. CDR1 is MNHEY and CDR2 is SMNVEV in the germline V gene (reference sequence). The CDR3 sequence is 14 residues long. CDR3 in amino acids: CASYRVGGNTEAFF. CDR3 DNA sequence: TGTGCCAGCTACCGTGTGGGGGGGAACACTGAAGCTTTCTTT.

The chain links TRBV28 to TRBJ1-2; D ambiguous. With 2 bases removed from V and 1 base from J, the gap between germline ends came to 11 bases. This CDR3 region has 15 residues. CDR1 MDHEN and CDR2 SYDVKM come from the germline V gene. CDR3 protein: CASSLPPTYNYGYTF. CDR3 nucleotides: TGTGCCAGCAGTTTACCCCCGACATATAACTATGGCTACACCTTC.

The chain is built from TRBV9 and TRBJ2-7; 9 nucleotides line up with TRBD2. The CDR3 contains 16 residues. Germline trimming cut 0 bases from V and 5 bases from J; bases unmatched to any gene: 9. Germline-derived CDR1 and CDR2 are SGDLS and YYNGEE. The CDR3 is CASSVAPSGIADEQYF. The CDR3, as DNA: TGTGCCAGCAGCGTAGCTCCTAGCGGGATAGCTGACGAGCAGTACTTC.

This clone showed up just a few times. The chain is built from TRBV2 and TRBJ1-3; a possible D gene is TRBD1 (6 bases). The V gene lost 5 bases and the J gene lost 0 bases, with 11 bases spanning the gap. This CDR3 has 15 amino acids. The germline gives CDR1 SNHLY, CDR2 FYNNEI. The CDR3 coding sequence is TGTGCCAGCAGTAACAGGGCCCGCTCTGGAAACACCATATATTTT. Protein product: CASSNRARSGNTIYF. The variable domain in full, with the rest retrieved from reference TRBV2 and TRBJ1-3, is EPEVTQTPSHQVTQMGQEVILRCVPISNHLYFYWYRQILGQKVEFLVSFYNNEISEKSEIFDDQFSVERPDGSNFTLKIRSTKLEDSAMYFCASSNRARSGNTIYFGEGSWLTVV.

V gene TRBV28 combines with J gene TRBJ1-6; no clear D gene. The CDR3 consists of 14 residues. Germline CDR1 reads MDHEN; CDR2 reads SYDVKM. Trimming cost V 2 bases and J 6 bases, with 8 bases left between them. The CDR3 DNA is TGTGCCAGCAGTTTAGAGGTGACTAATTCACCCCTCCACTTT. This sequence encodes CASSLEVTNSPLHF.

The chain has TRBV4-2 and TRBJ2-1; no definite D call. There are 14 residues in the CDR3. Germline assignment: CDR1 LGHNA and CDR2 YNFKEQ. With 0 bases removed from V and 2 bases from J, the gap between germline ends came to 5 bases. The chain's CDR3 is CASSQDHPYNEQFF. The CDR3, as DNA: TGTGCCAGCAGCCAAGATCACCCCTACAATGAGCAGTTCTTC.

With respect to this clone: The junction departs from the called germline gene at one end, perhaps through a read error. The chain uses TRBV11-3 and TRBJ1-1; the D is unclear. The length of the CDR3 is 12 residues. Germline lookup yields CDR1 SGHNT and CDR2 YENEEA. The CDR3 loop reads CANSLRNTEAFF. As DNA, the CDR3 is TGTGCCAACAGCTTAAGGAACACTGAAGCTTTCTTT. The full variable domain, rest sourced from reference TRBV11-3 and TRBJ1-1, is EAGVVQSPRYKIIEKKQPVAFWCNPISGHNTLYWYLQNLGQGPELLIRYENEEAVDDSQLPKDRFSAERLKGVDSTLKIQPAELGDSAVYLCANSLRNTEAFFGQGTRLTVV.

This chain uses TRBV4-1 with TRBJ2-3; no firm D call. The CDR3 consists of 13 residues. CDR1 is MGHRA and CDR2 is YSYEKL in the germline V gene. Between the trimmed V and J ends, which lost 3 bases and 0 bases, there was a span of 4 bases. CDR3 in DNA: TGCGCCAGCAGCCAGAGCAGCACAGATACGCAGTATTTT. The encoded protein is CASSQSSTDTQYF.

The chain has TRBV29-1 and TRBJ1-5; D remains unclear. The CDR3 runs to 12 residues. Trimming cost V 5 bases and J 9 bases, with 14 bases left between them. Germline loops: CDR1 SQVTM, CDR2 ANQGSEA. The CDR3 nucleotides are TGCAGCGTTCTGTCTGCCACTGGGCCCCAGCATTTT. This translates into CSVLSATGPQHF.

The DNA for the CDR3 is TGTGCCACCAGCGCGGGACTAGCGGGAGGGCAGTTCTTC. It is translated as CATSAGLAGGQFF. The chain has TRBV15 and TRBJ2-1; TRBD2 agrees at 15 bases. This CDR3 has 13 residues. CDR1 LNHNV and CDR2 YYDKDF come from the germline V gene (reference sequence). J gave up 12 bases and V 5 bases, and 2 bases lay outside the gene matches.